This is a list of T cell receptor beta chains from one sample in a study of shared clonotypes between healthy human individuals. TCRdb's table, derived via immunoSEQ multiplex PCR, lists solely in-frame clones and lacks some. The data contain some 740,000 clones, around 92% of them singletons. Sequencing was performed on naive CD8+ T cells sorted from blood. These TCRs come from a man aged 25 to 40 in good health. The CDR3 runs from the conserved cysteine through the conserved F or W. The D gene is left open where the match is weak.

V gene,D gene,J gene,CDR3 DNA,CDR3 protein
TRBV4-1,TRBD2,TRBJ2-2,TGCGCCAGCAGCCAAGATTTAGGACTAGGTGATGACGGGGAGCTGTTTTTT,CASSQDLGLGDDGELFF
TRBV4-3,TRBD2,TRBJ2-1,TGCGCCAGCAGCCAAGATCGCCGGCCTAGCGGGTTAGCTTTGTACAATGAGCAGTTCTTC,CASSQDRRPSGLALYNEQFF
TRBV19,NA,TRBJ2-2,TGTGCCAGTAGTATGGGACATGGGGGAAAGGGCACCGGGGAGCTGTTTTTT,CASSMGHGGKGTGELFF
TRBV19,TRBD1,TRBJ1-4,TGTGCCAGTAACCCGTACCCCACAGGGGGCAAGGCAACTAATGAAAAACTGTTTTTT,CASNPYPTGGKATNEKLFF
TRBV29-1,NA,TRBJ2-3,TGCAGCGTTGACCTTGGGGTGACAGATACGCAGTATTTT,CSVDLGVTDTQYF
TRBV7-8,NA,TRBJ2-7,TGTGCCAGCAGCTTACGGACCGGTTACGAGCAGTACTTC,CASSLRTGYEQYF
TRBV7-8,TRBD2,TRBJ2-3,TGTGCCAGCAGCCGGCCGACTAGCGGGAATCCAGATACGCAGTATTTT,CASSRPTSGNPDTQYF
TRBV5-4,NA,TRBJ2-5,TGTGCCAGCAGCTTGCCACAAGAGACCCAGTACTTC,CASSLPQETQYF
TRBV5-6,NA,TRBJ2-6,TGTGCCAGCACGTGGGGGACTGGGGCCAACGTCCTGACTTTC,CASTWGTGANVLTF
TRBV7-8,TRBD2,TRBJ2-1,TGTGCCAGCAGCTTAGATTCGCGGGAGGGCCCCTACAATGAGCAGTTCTTC,CASSLDSREGPYNEQFF